This T cell receptor beta chain emerged from a study of blood T cell repertoires in COVID-19. Looking at the study overall: Specimens from acute and convalescent COVID-19 originated in the United States, Italy and Spain. T cells, B-cell-depleted T cells, or PBMCs provided the cDNA or gDNA that served as material.

Original methodology: Cell counts per sample came from amplifying reference gene primers. The method was immunoSEQ multiplex PCR; TCRdb's version includes in-frame clones alone and lacks a portion of them. The D gene and trimming were derived from the DNA, and the V and J assignments and clone size from that table. There are roughly 300,000 clones in the sample; 70% to 90% occur only once, and approximately 7.9% lies in the top ten. Looked up from germline, CDR1 is SGHAT and CDR2 is FQDESV (reference sequence). The CDR3 has 15 residues. V was trimmed by 5 bases and J by 3 bases, leaving 17 bases between them.

This TCR derives from a human donor in a cohort sampled during active COVID-19. Sequencing was performed on peripheral blood. This chain uses TRBV11-1 with TRBJ2-7; D may be TRBD1 (6 bases). DNA for the CDR3: TGTGCCAGCAGCAGAGTGGGGGCAGCCGACTACGAGCAGTACTTC. This encodes CASSRVGAADYEQYF.